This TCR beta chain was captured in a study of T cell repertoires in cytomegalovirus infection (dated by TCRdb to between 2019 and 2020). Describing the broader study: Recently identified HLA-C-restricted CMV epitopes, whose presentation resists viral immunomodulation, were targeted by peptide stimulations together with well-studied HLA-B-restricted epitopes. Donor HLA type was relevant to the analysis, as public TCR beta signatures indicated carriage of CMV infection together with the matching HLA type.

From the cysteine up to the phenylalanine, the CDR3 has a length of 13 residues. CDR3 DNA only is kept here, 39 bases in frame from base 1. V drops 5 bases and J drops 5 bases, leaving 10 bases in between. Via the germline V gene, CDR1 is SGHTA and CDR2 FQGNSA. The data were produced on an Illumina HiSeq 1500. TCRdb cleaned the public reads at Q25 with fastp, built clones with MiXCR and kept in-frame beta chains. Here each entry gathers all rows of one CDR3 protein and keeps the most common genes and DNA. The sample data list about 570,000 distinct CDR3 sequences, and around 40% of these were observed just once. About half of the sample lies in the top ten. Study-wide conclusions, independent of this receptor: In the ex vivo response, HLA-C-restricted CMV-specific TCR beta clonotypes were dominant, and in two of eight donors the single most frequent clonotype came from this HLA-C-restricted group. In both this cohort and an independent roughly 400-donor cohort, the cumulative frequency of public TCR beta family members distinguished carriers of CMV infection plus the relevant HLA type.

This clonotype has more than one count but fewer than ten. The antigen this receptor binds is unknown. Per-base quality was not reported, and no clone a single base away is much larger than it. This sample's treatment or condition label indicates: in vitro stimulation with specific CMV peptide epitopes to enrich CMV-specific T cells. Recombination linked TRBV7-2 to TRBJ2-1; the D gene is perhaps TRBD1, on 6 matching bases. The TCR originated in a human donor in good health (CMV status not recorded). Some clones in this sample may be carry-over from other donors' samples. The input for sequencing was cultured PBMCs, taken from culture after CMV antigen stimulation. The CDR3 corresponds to CASSLDRNNEQFF. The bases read TGTGCCAGCAGCCTTGACAGGAACAATGAGCAGTTCTTC.